Listed below are T cell receptor beta chains from one sample, sequenced in a study of early T cells in non-severe SARS-CoV-2 infection. TCRdb reprocessed the 5' RACE reads with MiXCR, giving one entry per CDR3 protein. The sample contains 40,000 to 45,000 distinct CDR3 sequences, around 6.1% of which appear only once. The starting material was whole blood, obtained at baseline. The receptors were gathered from an adult who was a healthcare worker with PCR-confirmed SARS-CoV-2 infection or an uninfected control (not recorded which). Each CDR3 is given with its conserved first and last residue.

j_gene | v_gene | CDR3aa
TRBJ2-1 | TRBV28 | CASRRGGREQFF
TRBJ2-7 | TRBV5-1 | CASSLAETRTYAYEQYF
TRBJ2-1 | TRBV18 | CASSPRGGSTDNEQFF
TRBJ2-4 | TRBV7-2 | CASSSGGGVARGKNIQYF
TRBJ2-5 | TRBV10-3 | CAISGGGERETQYF
TRBJ2-1 | TRBV28 | CASSLSGLAAVYNEQFF
TRBJ1-2 | TRBV11-2 | CASSYTTGDYGYTF
TRBJ2-4 | TRBV7-9 | CASSLGLGGFAKNIQYF
TRBJ2-7 | TRBV18 | CASSPGQEQIEYF
TRBJ2-1 | TRBV28 | CASSFLADSYNEQFF
TRBJ1-5 | TRBV30 | CAWSETSGGNQPQHF
TRBJ2-1 | TRBV7-9 | CASSPQLAGEKIREFF
TRBJ2-1 | TRBV20-1 | CSTLAGGHNEQFF